These 18 T cell receptor beta chains originate from one sample sequenced in a study of Tregs in tolerant kidney transplant recipients. Libraries were prepared by immunoSEQ multiplex PCR; TCRdb keeps only in-frame clonotypes and omits some of them. The sample carries around 85,000 clones, 75% to 95% recorded once. The sample was Tregs from blood, taken before the transplant. Source of these receptors: a human donor who received a combined kidney and bone marrow transplant.

This chain joins TRBV18 and TRBJ2-3; TRBD1 is a possible D gene (6 bases). The ends were cut back, 0 bases at V and 6 bases at J, with 16 bases in the middle. The V gene's germline CDR1 is KGHSH and CDR2 LQKENI. CDR3 length equals 16 residues. The CDR3 sequence is CASSPPGQRESDTQYF. CDR3 coding DNA: TGTGCCAGCTCACCACCGGGACAAAGAGAGTCGGATACGCAGTATTTT.

This chain uses TRBV5-1 with TRBJ2-5; D is undetermined. Matching the DNA end better, TRBJ2-7 makes the J call doubtful. Germline V CDR1 and CDR2: SGHRS, YFSETQ. This CDR3 spans 14 amino acids. DNA for the CDR3: TGCGCCAGCAGCTTGGCCCCGGGCGACTACGAGCAGTACTTC. Translating it yields CASSLAPGDYEQYF.

V is TRBV10-3 and J is TRBJ2-7; the D is unclear. The CDR3 has 12 amino acids. Germline CDR1 ENHRY, CDR2 SYGVKD. V dropped 0 bases and J dropped 5 bases, with 5 bases sitting between them. For the CDR3, the DNA is TGTGCCATCAGTGAGTCGTTGGACGAGCAGTACTTC. Amino acid sequence: CAISESLDEQYF.

The rearrangement joins TRBV11-2 to TRBJ1-1; D uncertain. The V gene lost 5 bases and the J gene lost 1 base, with 8 bases spanning the gap. CDR1 and CDR2 (germline): SGHAT, FQNNGV. The CDR3 extends over 13 amino acids. CDR3 region: CASSREGNTEAFF. The CDR3 nucleotides are TGTGCCAGCAGCCGGGAGGGGAACACTGAAGCTTTCTTT. Full variable domain (rest looked up from reference TRBV11-2 and TRBJ1-1): EAGVAQSPRYKIIEKRQSVAFWCNPISGHATLYWYQQILGQGPKLLIQFQNNGVVDDSQLPKDRFSAERLKGVDSTLKIQPAKLEDSAVYLCASSREGNTEAFFGQGTRLTVV.

Turning to this clone: The junction departs from germline at one end; a sequencing error may be responsible. V usage is TRBV7-2 and J usage is TRBJ2-1; 9 bases match TRBD2. The CDR3 loop spans 16 amino acids. CDR1 and CDR2 from the germline V gene are SGHTA and FQGNSA. CDR3 region: CAGSLVGGRASNEQFF. The CDR3 nucleotides read TGTGCCGGCAGCTTAGTAGGCGGGAGGGCCTCGAATGAGCAGTTCTTC.

This chain connects TRBV19 to TRBJ2-2; TRBD1 is a possible D gene (5 bases). CDR3 length equals 15 residues. Germline CDR1 is LNHDA and CDR2 is SQIVND (reference sequence). V was shortened by 4 bases and J by 4 bases, with 13 bases between the two germline ends. CDR3 amino acids: CASSRDRVRTGELFF. The CDR3 bases are TGTGCCAGTAGTAGAGACAGAGTACGCACCGGGGAGCTGTTTTTT.

The chain links TRBV27 to TRBJ2-1, with 7 bases aligning to TRBD2. The CDR3 sequence is 14 residues long. V trimming: 4 bases; J trimming: 6 bases; junction bases outside the gene matches: 6. The germline V gene has CDR1 MNHEY and CDR2 SMNVEV (reference sequence). CDR3 nucleotides: TGTGCCAGCAGTTCGGCGGGAGAGACCAATGAGCAGTTCTTC. It is translated as CASSSAGETNEQFF.

The genes are TRBV18 and TRBJ2-7; D perhaps matches TRBD2 (6 bases). The CDR3 loop spans 17 amino acids. The V and J ends lost 3 bases and 7 bases respectively, with 25 bases between them. Germline V gene sequence: CDR1 KGHSH, CDR2 LQKENI. The CDR3 nucleotides read TGTGCCAGCTCACCGCTGCCCGGGGGTAGCGGAATTGGGGAGCAGTACTTC. Amino acids: CASSPLPGGSGIGEQYF.

The chain has TRBV4-1 and TRBJ2-7; no clear D gene. CDR3 size: 16 residues. The V gene lost 0 bases and the J gene lost 3 bases, with 15 bases spanning the gap. The V gene's germline CDR1 is MGHRA and CDR2 YSYEKL. CDR3 in amino acids: CASSQDLAATFYEQYF. CDR3 sequence (DNA): TGCGCCAGCAGCCAAGATCTGGCAGCAACCTTCTACGAGCAGTACTTC.

This chain connects TRBV19 to TRBJ2-1; 7 bases are a match to TRBD2. CDR1 is LNHDA, CDR2 SQIVND, per germline (reference sequence). The trim removed 5 bases at V and 7 bases at J, leaving 11 bases unmatched. The CDR3 loop spans 15 amino acids. The DNA for the CDR3 is TGTGCCAGTAGTCCCCAGGGCGGGAGTGGTAATGAGCAGTTCTTC. It codes for CASSPQGGSGNEQFF.

The V and J genes are TRBV7-2 and TRBJ2-3; 8 nucleotides line up with TRBD1. CDR3 length equals 14 residues. With 3 bases clipped from V and 6 bases from J, the junction kept 5 bases outside the gene matches. Per the germline V gene, CDR1 is SGHTA and CDR2 is FQGNSA. The CDR3 nucleotides read TGTGCCAGCAGCTTGGACAGGGTAGTTGATACGCAGTATTTT. This encodes CASSLDRVVDTQYF.

The chain couples TRBV10-3 to TRBJ2-5; the match to TRBD1 covers 9 bases. With the DNA end fitting TRBJ2-7 better, the J assignment may be wrong. This CDR3 region has 14 residues. Germline V lookup: CDR1 ENHRY, CDR2 SYGVKD. CDR3 sequence reads: CAITARDRDGEQYF. In DNA, the CDR3 is TGTGCCATCACCGCACGGGACAGGGACGGCGAGCAGTACTTC.

The chain joins TRBV9 to TRBJ1-1, with no clear D. Trimming took off 3 bases at V and 5 bases at J, with 11 bases between the two ends. This CDR3 spans 13 amino acids. The V gene's germline CDR1 is SGDLS and CDR2 YYNGEE. The CDR3 is CASSATLGTEAFF. The CDR3 bases are TGTGCCAGCAGCGCCACACTGGGAACTGAAGCTTTCTTT.

The J gene is TRBJ2-7, the V gene TRBV7-9; D might be TRBD1 (7 bases). The germline CDR1 and CDR2 sequences are SEHNR and FQNEAQ (reference sequence). The CDR3 contains 15 residues. V lost 5 bases to trimming and J lost 1 base, with 15 bases between them. DNA of the CDR3: TGTGCCAGCAGCCGGGTCGCGGGACAGTCCTACGAGCAGTACTTC. Amino acids: CASSRVAGQSYEQYF.

The count of this clone is one. The J gene is TRBJ2-2, the V gene TRBV5-1; D possibly corresponds to TRBD2 (5 bases). CDR3 length equals 15 residues. The germline V gene has CDR1 SGHRS and CDR2 YFSETQ. Trimming pared 5 bases from V and 5 bases from J, leaving 16 bases between. DNA for the CDR3: TGCGCCAGCAGGGGCGGAGGACGGGAAACCGGGGAGCTGTTTTTT. It codes for CASRGGGRETGELFF.

The J gene is TRBJ2-1, the V gene TRBV4-3; TRBD1 might be the D (5 bases). The CDR3 runs to 15 residues. Per germline, CDR1 LGHNA and CDR2 YSLEER. V dropped 4 bases and J dropped 3 bases, with 13 bases sitting between them. CDR3 nucleotides: TGCGCCAGCAGCCTCCTGGACACCTTCTACAATGAGCAGTTCTTC. This translates into CASSLLDTFYNEQFF.

V is TRBV5-6 and J is TRBJ1-4, with TRBD1 identical over 7 bases. The CDR3 loop spans 15 amino acids. Trimming took 2 bases from V and 5 from J; bases not matched to a gene: 6. Germline V gene data show CDR1 as SGHDT and CDR2 as YYEEEE. The CDR3 nucleotides read TGTGCCAGCAGCTTCCGGACAGGATCAAATGAAAAACTGTTTTTT. Translated: CASSFRTGSNEKLFF.

As regards this clone: Other DNA sequences in the same sample also yield this CDR3. The chain joins TRBV28 to TRBJ2-1; possible D gene TRBD2, 5 bases. Trimming removed 5 bases at V and 3 bases at J, with 8 bases between. The CDR3 has 13 residues. CDR1 is MDHEN and CDR2 is SYDVKM in the germline V gene. CDR3 protein: CASSVGNYNEQFF. CDR3 sequence (DNA): TGTGCCAGCAGTGTCGGGAACTACAATGAGCAGTTCTTC.